This T cell receptor beta chain comes out of a study of cytomegalovirus exposure and HLA in healthy donors. General observations from the study: Judged likely to be a sequencing artifact was a cluster of highly shared sequence variants. Researchers catalogued around 150 TCR beta chains as cytomegalovirus-associated. Previous analysis showed most TCR beta V segments were productive about 87% or about 30% of the time.

With 60 Vbeta and 13 Jbeta primers, the PCR was carried out. TCRdb keeps only in-frame clones here, not all; method: immunoSEQ multiplex PCR. This sample lists some 60,000 clones; its ten largest clones have more than 5%. A word on this clone: Its antigen is unidentified.

V lost 4 bases, J lost 5 bases, and 6 bases stayed unmatched. The CDR3 sequence is 15 residues long. Germline values: CDR1 SGHRS, CDR2 YFSETQ. The specimen was PBMCs. The source of this sequence is a man younger than 45 in good health and CMV-seropositive. The rearrangement uses TRBV5-1 and TRBJ2-5; 12 bases are a match to TRBD1. The CDR3 DNA reads TGCGCCAGCAGCGCCGGGACAGGGGGCTGGGAGACCCAGTACTTC. Encoded protein: CASSAGTGGWETQYF.